Reported below is one TCR beta chain. The antigen remains unidentified. V lost 0 bases and J 1 base, leaving 1 base between the germline ends. The germline CDR1 and CDR2 sequences are SGHAT and FQNNGV. The CDR3 is made up of 13 amino acids. This entry comes from a study of shared clonotypes between healthy human individuals. Study summary: Donor ages ranged 18 to 49 years: two women, three men.

Study outcomes and limitations: Unshared clonotypes carried lower generation probabilities than those common to all four donors. Larger richness was generally estimated for naive than memory subsets.

Here immunoSEQ multiplex PCR was the method, and the copy in TCRdb shows in-frame clones only, minus some. The sample lists roughly 380,000 clones; 96% were seen once. The study drew its donors from healthy HIV-negative adults without recent acute infections or vaccinations. The TCR sequence derives from a man aged 25 to 40 in good health. Sequencing was carried out using memory CD8+ T cells sorted from blood. Subset reported: CD45RO+ cells pooled with CCR7-negative TemRA cells. This chain connects TRBV11-2 to TRBJ1-5, with D unclear. CDR3 sequence: CASSLDSNQPQHF. The CDR3, as DNA: TGTGCCAGCAGCTTAGACAGCAATCAGCCCCAGCATTTT.